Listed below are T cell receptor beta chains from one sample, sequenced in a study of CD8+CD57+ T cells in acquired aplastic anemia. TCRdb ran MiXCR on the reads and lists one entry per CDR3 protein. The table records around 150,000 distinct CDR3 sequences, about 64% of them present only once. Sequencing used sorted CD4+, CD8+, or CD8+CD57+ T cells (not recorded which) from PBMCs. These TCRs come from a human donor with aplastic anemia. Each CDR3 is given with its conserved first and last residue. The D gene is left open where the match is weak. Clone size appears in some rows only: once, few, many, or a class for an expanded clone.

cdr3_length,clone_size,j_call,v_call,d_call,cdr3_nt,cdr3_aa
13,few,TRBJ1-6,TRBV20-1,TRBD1,TGCAGTGCTAGCTTTGAAGGGGGCAGGAGAGTCCACTTT,CSASFEGGRRVHF
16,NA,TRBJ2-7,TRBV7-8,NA,TGTGCCAGCAGCTTAAATCCCCGCACTAGCTCCTACGAGCAGTACTTC,CASSLNPRTSSYEQYF
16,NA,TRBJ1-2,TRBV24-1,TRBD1,TGTGCCACCAGTGATTTTCACCAGGGGGAAGGCTATGGCTACACCTTC,CATSDFHQGEGYGYTF
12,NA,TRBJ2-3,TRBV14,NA,TGTGCCAGCAGTCCCTTCACAGATACGCAGTATTTT,CASSPFTDTQYF
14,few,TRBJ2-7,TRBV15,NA,TGTGCCACCAGCCCCAGGATGGTGGGGCGCGAGCAGTACTTC,CATSPRMVGREQYF
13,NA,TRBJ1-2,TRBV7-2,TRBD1,TGTGCCAGCAGCGTCGGACAGGACTATGGCTACACCTTC,CASSVGQDYGYTF
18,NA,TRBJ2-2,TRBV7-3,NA,TGCGCCAGCAGCCAAGAAGGGCCCCAATACGCGAACACCGGGGAGCTGTTTTTT,CASSQEGPQYANTGELFF
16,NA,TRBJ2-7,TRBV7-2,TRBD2,TGTGCCAGCAGCTCGGTTGGCGGGACTAGATCCTACGAGCAGTACTTC,CASSSVGGTRSYEQYF
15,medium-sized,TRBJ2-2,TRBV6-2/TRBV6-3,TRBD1,TGTGCCAGCAGCAGGACAGGGGGAGACACCGGGGAGCTGTTTTTT,CASSRTGGDTGELFF
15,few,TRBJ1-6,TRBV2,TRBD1,TGTGCCAGCAGTGAAGATGGGACAGGGAACTCACCCCTCCACTTT,CASSEDGTGNSPLHF
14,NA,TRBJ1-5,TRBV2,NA,TGTGCCAGCAGTGAACAGGGAGGTAATCAGCCCCAGCATTTT,CASSEQGGNQPQHF
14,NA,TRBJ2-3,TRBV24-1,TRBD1,TGTGCCACCCAGGACAGGGGCCGCACAGATACGCAGTATTTT,CATQDRGRTDTQYF
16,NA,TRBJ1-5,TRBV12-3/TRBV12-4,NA,TGTGCCAGCAGTTTGTTAAGGGGGACTAGCAATCAGCCCCAGCATTTT,CASSLLRGTSNQPQHF
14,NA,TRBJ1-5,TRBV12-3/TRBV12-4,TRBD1,TGTGCCAGCAGTTTGGGACAGAACAATCAGCCCCAGCATTTT,CASSLGQNNQPQHF
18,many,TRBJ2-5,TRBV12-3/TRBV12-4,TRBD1,TGTGCCAGCAGTTCGTCGGGACAGGGGGCCGGGTTACGGGAGACCCAGTACTTC,CASSSSGQGAGLRETQYF
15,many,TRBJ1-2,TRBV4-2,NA,TGTGCCAGCAGCCAAGATTTGGATTTCGTGGGTGGCTACACCTTC,CASSQDLDFVGGYTF
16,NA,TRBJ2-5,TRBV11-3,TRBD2,TGTGCCAGCAGCGTGGCGGGACTAGCCCGAATTCAGACCCAGTACTTC,CASSVAGLARIQTQYF
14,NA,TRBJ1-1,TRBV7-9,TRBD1,TGTGCCAGCAGCTGGGGACAGATAAACACTGAAGCTTTCTTT,CASSWGQINTEAFF
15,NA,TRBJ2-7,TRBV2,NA,TGTGCCAGCAGTGAAGGTCTAGCAGCCGTGGCCGAGCAGTACTTC,CASSEGLAAVAEQYF
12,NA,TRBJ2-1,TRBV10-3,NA,TGTGCCATCAGGGACGATTACAATGAGCAGTTCTTC,CAIRDDYNEQFF
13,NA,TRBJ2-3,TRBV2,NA,TGTGCCAGCAGGGACGGTATCACAGATACGCAGTATTTT,CASRDGITDTQYF
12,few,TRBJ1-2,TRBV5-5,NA,TGTGCCAGCAGCTTGGACGACTATGGCTACACCTTC,CASSLDDYGYTF
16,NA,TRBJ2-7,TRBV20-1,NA,TGCAGTGCTAGAGATAGGTCCAGCGGAACCCTCTACGAGCAGTACTTC,CSARDRSSGTLYEQYF
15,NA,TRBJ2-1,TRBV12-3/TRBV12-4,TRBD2,TGTGCCAGCAGTCCTAGCGGGGTTCCCTACAATGAGCAGTTCTTC,CASSPSGVPYNEQFF
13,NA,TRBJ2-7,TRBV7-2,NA,TGTGCCAGCAGCTTAGGCCCGGGCTACGAGCAGTACTTC,CASSLGPGYEQYF
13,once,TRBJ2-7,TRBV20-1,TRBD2,TGCAGTGCTAAGCGGGGGTCGGGCGACGAGCAGTACTTC,CSAKRGSGDEQYF
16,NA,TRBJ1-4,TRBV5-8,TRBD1,TGTGCCAGCAGCTTGGGACAGGGGGTCATTAATGAAAAACTGTTTTTT,CASSLGQGVINEKLFF
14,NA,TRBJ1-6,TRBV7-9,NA,TGTGCCAGCAGCATCGGGGTCCATAATTCACCCCTCCACTTT,CASSIGVHNSPLHF
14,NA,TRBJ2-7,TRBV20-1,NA,TGCAGTGCTAAGCTAATCAGTCACCTCTACGAGCAGTACTTC,CSAKLISHLYEQYF
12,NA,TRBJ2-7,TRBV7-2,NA,TGTGCCAGCAGCCAAGACCCCTACGAGCAGTACTTC,CASSQDPYEQYF
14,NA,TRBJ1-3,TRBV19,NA,TGTGCCAGTAGTATTCGGGACAACGGAAACACCATATATTTT,CASSIRDNGNTIYF
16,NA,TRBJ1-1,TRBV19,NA,TGTGCCAGTAGTATAGGCGGCTTGTCGGGGAACACTGAAGCTTTCTTT,CASSIGGLSGNTEAFF
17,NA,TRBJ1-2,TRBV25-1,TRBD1,TGTGCCAGCAGTCCCCCCCCGGGGGACAGGGCTAACTATGGCTACACCTTC,CASSPPPGDRANYGYTF
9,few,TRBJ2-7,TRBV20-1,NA,TGCAGTGAGGAGGGTGGGCAGTACTTC,CSEEGGQYF
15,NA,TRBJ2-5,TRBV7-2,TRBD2,TGTGCCAGCAGCTTCGGGACTAGCGGGGGGGAGACCCAGTACTTC,CASSFGTSGGETQYF
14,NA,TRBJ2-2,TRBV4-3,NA,TGCGCCAGCAGCCAAGATTGGGGGTCTGGGGAGCTGTTTTTT,CASSQDWGSGELFF
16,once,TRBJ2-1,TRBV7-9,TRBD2,TGTGCCAGCAGCCTAAATAGCGGGAGTACCTACAATGAGCAGTTCTTC,CASSLNSGSTYNEQFF
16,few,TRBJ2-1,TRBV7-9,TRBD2,TGTGCCAGCAGCTTGTCGCTAGCGGGTTCCTACAATGAGCAGTTCTTC,CASSLSLAGSYNEQFF
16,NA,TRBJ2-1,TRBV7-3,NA,TGTGCCAGCAGCTTATCGGGGGGCGGGTCCTACAATGAGCAGTTCTTC,CASSLSGGGSYNEQFF
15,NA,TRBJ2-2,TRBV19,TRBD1,TGTGCCACCCGAGGGACAGCTGAGTTCACCGGGGAGCTGTTTTTT,CATRGTAEFTGELFF
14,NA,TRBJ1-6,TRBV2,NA,TGTGCCAGCAATTGGAACTCCTATAATTCACCCCTCCACTTT,CASNWNSYNSPLHF
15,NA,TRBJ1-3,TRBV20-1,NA,TGCAGTGCTAGTGCCCGGGGGGCAGTTGGAAACACCATATATTTT,CSASARGAVGNTIYF
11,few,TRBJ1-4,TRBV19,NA,TGTGCCAGTAGTATCGCCGGACGCACCTATTTT,CASSIAGRTYF
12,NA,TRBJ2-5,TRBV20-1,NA,TGCAGTGCTGGAAAGGGCGGAGAGACCCAGTACTTC,CSAGKGGETQYF
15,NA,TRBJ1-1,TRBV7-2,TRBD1,TGTGCCAGCAGCTTAGTCGGGACAGGGGATGACCAAGCTTTCTTT,CASSLVGTGDDQAFF
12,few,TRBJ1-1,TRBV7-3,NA,TGTGCCAGCAGAATTCCTAACACTGAAGCTTTCTTT,CASRIPNTEAFF
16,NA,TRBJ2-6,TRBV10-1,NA,TGCGCCAGCAGTGACCCCCGGGAACCTGGGGCCAACGTCCTGACTTTC,CASSDPREPGANVLTF
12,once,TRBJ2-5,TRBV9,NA,TGTGCCAGCAGCGTAGAGACACTTCTTACCTCGTTC,CASSVETLLTSF
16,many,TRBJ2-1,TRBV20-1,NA,TGCAGTGCTCAGCCCGAGGTGAGGGCCACCGCCGGGGAGCAGTTCTTC,CSAQPEVRATAGEQFF
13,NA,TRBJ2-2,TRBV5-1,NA,TGTGCCAGCAGCCCAGCTAGCGCCGGGGAGCTGTTTTTT,CASSPASAGELFF
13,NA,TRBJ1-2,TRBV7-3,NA,TGTGCCAGCAGCTTAAGAGCAGACTATGGCTACACCTTC,CASSLRADYGYTF
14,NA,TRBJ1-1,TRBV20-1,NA,TGCAGTGCAAAAGGCAGGCCCGGGAGGGCTGAAGCTTTCTTT,CSAKGRPGRAEAFF
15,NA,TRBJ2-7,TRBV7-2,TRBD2,TGTGCCAGCAGCTCAACGGCTAGCGGGAAGTACGAGCAGTACTTC,CASSSTASGKYEQYF
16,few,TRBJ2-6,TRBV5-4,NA,TGTGCCAGCAGCTTGGCGGCGGTAACCGGGGCCAACGTCCTGACTTTC,CASSLAAVTGANVLTF
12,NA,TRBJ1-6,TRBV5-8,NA,TGTGCCAGCACCAGAGCTGGGAGTCCCCTCCACTTT,CASTRAGSPLHF
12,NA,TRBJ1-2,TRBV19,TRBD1,TGTGCCAGTACGCAGGGGGTCTATGGCTACACCTTC,CASTQGVYGYTF
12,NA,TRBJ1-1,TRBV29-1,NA,TGCAGCGTTGGGCAGTATAACACTGAAGCTTTCTTT,CSVGQYNTEAFF
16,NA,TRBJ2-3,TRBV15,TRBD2,TGTGCCACCAGCAGTGAAGTAGCGGGGGGGCAAGATACGCAGTATTTT,CATSSEVAGGQDTQYF